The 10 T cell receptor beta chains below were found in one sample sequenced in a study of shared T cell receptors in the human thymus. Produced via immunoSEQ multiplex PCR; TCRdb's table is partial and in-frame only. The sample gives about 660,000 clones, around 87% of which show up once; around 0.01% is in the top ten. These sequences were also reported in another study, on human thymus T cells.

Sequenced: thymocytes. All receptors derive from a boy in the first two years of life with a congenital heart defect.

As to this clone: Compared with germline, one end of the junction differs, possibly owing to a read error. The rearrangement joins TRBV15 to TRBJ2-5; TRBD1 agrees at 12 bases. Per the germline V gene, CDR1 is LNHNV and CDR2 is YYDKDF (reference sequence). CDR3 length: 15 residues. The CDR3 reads CAASRGQGAAETQYF. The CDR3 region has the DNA TGTGCCGCCAGCAGGGGACAGGGGGCCGCGGAGACCCAGTACTTC.

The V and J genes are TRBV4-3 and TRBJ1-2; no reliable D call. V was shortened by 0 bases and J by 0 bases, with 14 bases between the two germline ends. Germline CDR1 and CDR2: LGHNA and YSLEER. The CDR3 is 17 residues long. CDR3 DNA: TGCGCCAGCAGCCAAGATAAGCCGTCAAAAGCTAACTATGGCTACACCTTC. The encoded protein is CASSQDKPSKANYGYTF.

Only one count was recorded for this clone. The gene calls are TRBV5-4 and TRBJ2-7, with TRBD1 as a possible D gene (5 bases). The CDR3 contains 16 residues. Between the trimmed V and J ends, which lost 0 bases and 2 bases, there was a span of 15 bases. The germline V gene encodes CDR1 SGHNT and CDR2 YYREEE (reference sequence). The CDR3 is CASSLEGWPVPYEQYF. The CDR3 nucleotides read TGTGCCAGCAGCTTGGAGGGGTGGCCAGTCCCCTACGAGCAGTACTTC. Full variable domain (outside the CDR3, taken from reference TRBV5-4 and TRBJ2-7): ETGVTQSPTHLIKTRGQQVTLRCSSQSGHNTVSWYQQALGQGPQFIFQYYREEENGRGNFPPRFSGLQFPNYSSELNVNALELDDSALYLCASSLEGWPVPYEQYFGPGTRLTVT.

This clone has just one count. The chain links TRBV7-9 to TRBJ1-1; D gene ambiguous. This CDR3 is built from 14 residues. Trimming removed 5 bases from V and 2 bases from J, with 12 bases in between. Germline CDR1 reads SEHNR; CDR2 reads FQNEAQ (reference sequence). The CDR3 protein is CASSPPPGNTEAFF. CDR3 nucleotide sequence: TGTGCCAGCAGCCCACCCCCAGGTAACACTGAAGCTTTCTTT.

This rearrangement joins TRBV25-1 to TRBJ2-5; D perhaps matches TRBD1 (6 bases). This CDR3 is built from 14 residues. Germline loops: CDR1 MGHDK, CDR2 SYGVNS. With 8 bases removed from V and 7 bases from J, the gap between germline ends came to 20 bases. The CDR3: CASGTGTPTWTQYF. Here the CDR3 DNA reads TGTGCCAGCGGTACCGGGACACCCACCTGGACCCAGTACTTC. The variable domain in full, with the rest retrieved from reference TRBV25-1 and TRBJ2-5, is EADIYQTPRYLVIGTGKKITLECSQTMGHDKMYWYQQDPGMELHLIHYSYGVNSTEKGDLSSESTVSRIRTEHFPLTLESARPSHTSQYLCASGTGTPTWTQYFGPGTRLLVL.

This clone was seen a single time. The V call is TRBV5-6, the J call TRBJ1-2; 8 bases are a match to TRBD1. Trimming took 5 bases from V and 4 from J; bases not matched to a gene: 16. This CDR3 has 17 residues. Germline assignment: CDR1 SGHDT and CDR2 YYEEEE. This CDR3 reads CASRGTGRRVRVYGYTF. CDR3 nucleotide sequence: TGTGCCAGCAGGGGGACAGGTCGGCGGGTAAGGGTCTATGGCTACACCTTC.

CDR3 DNA: TGTGCCAGCAGCCCAAACAGGGGCCACGAGCAGTACTTC. This gives the protein CASSPNRGHEQYF. This chain uses TRBV7-6 with TRBJ2-7, with 7 bases aligning to TRBD1. This CDR3 has 13 amino acids. The germline V gene encodes CDR1 SGHVS and CDR2 FNYEAQ. V dropped 5 bases and J dropped 5; count of bases not matched to a gene: 6.

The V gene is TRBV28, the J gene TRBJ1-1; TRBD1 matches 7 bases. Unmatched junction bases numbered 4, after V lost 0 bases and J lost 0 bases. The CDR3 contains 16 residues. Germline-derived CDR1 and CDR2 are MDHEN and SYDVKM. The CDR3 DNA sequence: TGTGCCAGCAGTTTATGGACAGGGAAAATGAACACTGAAGCTTTCTTT. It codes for CASSLWTGKMNTEAFF.

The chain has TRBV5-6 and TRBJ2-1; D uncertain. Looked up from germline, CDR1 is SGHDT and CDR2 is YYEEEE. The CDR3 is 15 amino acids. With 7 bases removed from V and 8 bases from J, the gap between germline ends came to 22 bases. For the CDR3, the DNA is TGTGCCAGCGAGGCATTAGTAGGTACCTGGGATGAGCAGTTCTTC. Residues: CASEALVGTWDEQFF.

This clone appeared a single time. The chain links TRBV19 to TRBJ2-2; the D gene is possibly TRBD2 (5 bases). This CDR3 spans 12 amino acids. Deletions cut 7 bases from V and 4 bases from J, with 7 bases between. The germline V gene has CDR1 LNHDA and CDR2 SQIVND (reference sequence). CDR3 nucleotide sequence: TGTGCCAGTAAGAGGGTCACCGGGGAGCTGTTTTTT. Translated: CASKRVTGELFF. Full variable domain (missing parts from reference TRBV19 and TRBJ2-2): DGGITQSPKYLFRKEGQNVTLSCEQNLNHDAMYWYRQDPGQGLRLIYYSQIVNDFQKGDIAEGYSVSREKKESFPLTVTSAQKNPTAFYLCASKRVTGELFFGEGSRLTVL.